This TCR beta chain is drawn from a study of blood T cell repertoires in COVID-19. The CDR3 spans 13 residues. Germline CDR1 is LGHDT and CDR2 is YNNKEL (reference sequence). Trimming stripped 4 bases from V and 3 bases from J, with 10 bases between. Assay used: immunoSEQ multiplex PCR; TCRdb lists only in-frame clones, some missing. The sample has around 200,000 clones; around four fifths are singletons. The chain uses TRBV3-1 (or the pseudogene TRBV3-2) and TRBJ2-7, with D tentatively TRBD2 (5 bases). Material for sequencing was peripheral blood. This clonotype was obtained from a woman aged 80 or over with active or convalescent COVID-19. The CDR3 region is CASSPGILYEQYF. The CDR3 nucleotides are TGTGCCAGCAGCCCCGGGATTCTCTACGAGCAGTACTTC.